Below, 3 T cell receptor beta chains from the same sample are listed, as sequenced in a study of blood T cell repertoires in COVID-19. The data were produced by immunoSEQ multiplex PCR, yet TCRdb's version contains in-frame clones alone and is incomplete. This sample has approximately 170,000 clones; roughly four fifths occur once, and the top ten carry around 2.4%. The sequencing sample was made of peripheral blood. These TCRs come from a human donor with acute or convalescent COVID-19. The donor label of this sample is uncertain.

The chain uses TRBV11-2 and TRBJ2-3; TRBD2 matches 9 bases. V gave up 5 bases and J gave up 6 bases; unmatched junction bases: 12. The germline V gene has CDR1 SGHAT and CDR2 FQNNGV. This CDR3 has 16 residues. In DNA, the CDR3 is TGTGCCAGCAGCCTCTTGACTAGCGGAGGGGGGGATACGCAGTATTTT. Translated: CASSLLTSGGGDTQYF.

The chain joins TRBV7-2 to TRBJ2-1, with TRBD1 as a possible D gene (5 bases). The germline CDR1 and CDR2 sequences are SGHTA and FQGNSA. The CDR3 sequence is 15 residues long. V lost 5 bases and J 10 bases, leaving 21 bases between the germline ends. CDR3 residues: CASSGTDKGSEEQFF. The CDR3 coding sequence is TGTGCCAGCAGCGGAACGGACAAGGGCAGTGAAGAGCAGTTCTTC.

The V gene is TRBV5-4, the J gene TRBJ2-7, with a weak D call TRBD2 (7 bases). Germline V lookup: CDR1 SGHNT, CDR2 YYREEE (reference sequence). The CDR3 sequence is 16 residues long. V dropped 0 bases and J dropped 0 bases, with 13 bases sitting between them. The CDR3 DNA follows: TGTGCCAGCAGCTTGGGGGGAGGGACAACCTCCTACGAGCAGTACTTC. Translating it yields CASSLGGGTTSYEQYF. Together with reference TRBV5-4 and TRBJ2-7, the CDR3 gives the full variable domain: ETGVTQSPTHLIKTRGQQVTLRCSSQSGHNTVSWYQQALGQGPQFIFQYYREEENGRGNFPPRFSGLQFPNYSSELNVNALELDDSALYLCASSLGGGTTSYEQYFGPGTRLTVT.